The rows below give T cell receptor beta chains drawn from one sample of a study of technical replicates of blood from a few donors. Repertoires were generated with immunoSEQ multiplex PCR, while TCRdb's copy carries only in-frame clones and drops some. The profile shows approximately 82,000 clones, around nine tenths of them singletons. Sequencing was performed on T cells isolated from PBMCs. The receptors derive from a human donor in good health. The CDR3 runs from the conserved cysteine through the conserved F or W. D genes are given only for firm matches. Only part of the rows carry a size: once, few, many, or a class if the clone is expanded.

J | V | size | D | DNA | CDR3
TRBJ2-1 | TRBV9 | NA | TRBD2 | TGTGCCAGCAGCCCCCAGACTAGCGGCTACAATGAGCAGTTCTTC | CASSPQTSGYNEQFF
TRBJ1-1 | TRBV5-4 | NA | TRBD1 | TGTGCCAGCAGCTTGGTAAGGACAGGGGACACTGAAGCTTTCTTT | CASSLVRTGDTEAFF
TRBJ1-1 | TRBV5-1 | NA | NA | TGCGCCAGCAGCTTGTTATGGGCAGGGGAGTTGAACACTGAAGCTTTCTTT | CASSLLWAGELNTEAFF
TRBJ2-7 | TRBV10-1 | NA | NA | TGCGCCAGCAGTGAGTCAAGGACGGGAGCCTACGAGCAGTACTTC | CASSESRTGAYEQYF
TRBJ2-1 | TRBV5-4 | NA | NA | TGTGCCAGCAGCTTCCAACAGGGAGAGCAGTTCTTC | CASSFQQGEQFF
TRBJ1-1 | TRBV5-1 | few | NA | TGCGCCAGCAGTTCTAACAGGGTTGGGCACACTGAAGCTTTCTTT | CASSSNRVGHTEAFF
TRBJ1-1 | TRBV4-1 | NA | TRBD1 | TGCGCCAGCAGCCAAGGCCCAGGGGGATGGACTGAAGCTTTCTTT | CASSQGPGGWTEAFF
TRBJ2-7 | TRBV18 | NA | TRBD2 | TGTGCCAGCTCACCACTTTTAAGGACTAGCGGAGGGACCTACGAGCAGTACTTC | CASSPLLRTSGGTYEQYF
TRBJ2-3 | TRBV28 | NA | TRBD2 | TGTGCCAGCAGTTTATGGGGGACCGGTGGCCGGGAGGGTGCAGATACGCAGTATTTT | CASSLWGTGGREGADTQYF
TRBJ2-1 | TRBV15 | NA | TRBD2 | TGTGCCACCAGCAGAGGAGGCAGCGGGGGATACAATGAGCAGTTCTTC | CATSRGGSGGYNEQFF
TRBJ1-1 | TRBV7-3 | NA | NA | TGTGCCAGCAGCCCAAGCCTCCGGAGGTTTCGGGACACTGAAGCTTTCTTT | CASSPSLRRFRDTEAFF
TRBJ2-2 | TRBV27 | NA | NA | TGTGCCAGCAGTTTACGAGGGTTGGACACCGGGGAGCTGTTTTTT | CASSLRGLDTGELFF
TRBJ1-2 | TRBV15 | NA | TRBD1 | TGTGCCACCAGCAGAAACAGGGGGGCTAACTATGGCTACACCTTC | CATSRNRGANYGYTF
TRBJ2-7 | TRBV27 | NA | TRBD2 | TGTGCCAGCAGGGGACTAGCAGCCGAGCAGTACTTC | CASRGLAAEQYF
TRBJ2-1 | TRBV5-1 | NA | NA | TGCGCCAGCAGCTTTACGGGAAGTGGAGCGGGCTCCTACAATGAGCAGTTCTTC | CASSFTGSGAGSYNEQFF
TRBJ2-7 | TRBV25-1 | NA | TRBD2 | TGTGCCAGCAGCCCCGCCGGGGGGACGTACGAGCAGTACTTC | CASSPAGGTYEQYF
TRBJ2-2 | TRBV7-9 | few | NA | TGTGCCAGCAGCCGAGCCGCGGCTAACACCGGGGAGCTGTTTTTT | CASSRAAANTGELFF
TRBJ1-2 | TRBV2 | NA | NA | TGTGCCAGCAGATCATCTAGCGTCGGCTATGGCTACACCTTC | CASRSSSVGYGYTF
TRBJ2-1 | TRBV9 | NA | TRBD2 | TGTGCCAGCAGCCGTGAAACTAGCGGGGGGAGAGAGCAGTTCTTC | CASSRETSGGREQFF
TRBJ2-3 | TRBV5-6 | NA | NA | TGTGCCAGCAGCGCAGCGGGTAGCACAGATACGCAGTATTTT | CASSAAGSTDTQYF
TRBJ2-7 | TRBV7-9 | NA | TRBD2 | TGTGCCAGCAGCTCAGGGACTAGCGGGTGGCTACCCTACGAGCAGTACTTC | CASSSGTSGWLPYEQYF
TRBJ2-4 | TRBV19 | NA | TRBD2 | TGTGCCAGTAGTGGGGGGGGAGCCAAAAACATTCAGTACTTC | CASSGGGAKNIQYF
TRBJ2-1 | TRBV28 | NA | TRBD2 | TGTGCCAGCAGTTACGTAGCGGGCCTCGGGAACAATGAGCAGTTCTTC | CASSYVAGLGNNEQFF
TRBJ2-1 | TRBV6-4 | NA | NA | TGTGCCAGCAGTCGACTAGTTTTTGGTGAGCAGTTCTTC | CASSRLVFGEQFF
TRBJ1-1 | TRBV2 | NA | NA | TGTGCCAGCAGTGAAGCCCGAAGCCCCGAAGCTTTCTTT | CASSEARSPEAFF
TRBJ1-5 | TRBV4-1 | once | NA | TGCGCCAGCAGCCAGGGTGCGACTCTAAATCAGCCCCAGCATTTT | CASSQGATLNQPQHF
TRBJ1-5 | TRBV27 | NA | TRBD1 | TGTGCCAGCAGTGTATCCGGGACAGGAACGCATCAGCCCCAGCATTTT | CASSVSGTGTHQPQHF
TRBJ2-2 | TRBV28 | NA | TRBD2 | TGTGCCAGCGGGGGCAGGACTAGCGGGTACACCGGGGAGCTGTTTTTT | CASGGRTSGYTGELFF
TRBJ2-7 | TRBV10-1 | NA | TRBD1 | TGCGCCAGCAGTGCCGACAGGGGGAGATCCTACGAGCAGTACTTC | CASSADRGRSYEQYF